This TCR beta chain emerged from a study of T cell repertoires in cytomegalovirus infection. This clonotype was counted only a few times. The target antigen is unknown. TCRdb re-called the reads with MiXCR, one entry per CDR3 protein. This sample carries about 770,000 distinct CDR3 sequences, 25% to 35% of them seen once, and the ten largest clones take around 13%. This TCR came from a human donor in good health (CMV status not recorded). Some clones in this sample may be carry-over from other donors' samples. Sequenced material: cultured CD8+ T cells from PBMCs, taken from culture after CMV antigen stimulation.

The CDR3 protein is CASSQLPSAGGPGEQFF. The CDR3, as DNA: TGTGCCAGCAGCCAATTACCTTCAGCGGGGGGGCCGGGTGAGCAGTTCTTC. The gene calls are TRBV5-4 and TRBJ2-1, with 10 nucleotides matching TRBD2. Germline V CDR1 and CDR2: SGHNT, YYREEE (reference sequence). The V segment lost 4 bases and the J segment 9 bases; nucleotides outside the gene matches: 16. The CDR3 has 17 residues.